The rows below give T cell receptor beta chains drawn from one sample of a study of T cell responses to AZD1222 COVID-19 vaccine. Here immunoSEQ multiplex PCR was the method, and the copy in TCRdb shows in-frame clones only, minus some. The table records fewer than 200,000 clones, over 80% of them present only once. The sample in question was peripheral blood, obtained on day 0 of AZD1222 vaccination. The receptors come from an adult in good health. Both conserved end residues are part of each CDR3. Each record gives: clone size, D gene, J gene, V gene, CDR3 protein, CDR3 DNA. The D gene is left open where the match is weak. Only part of the rows carry a size: once, few, many, or a class if the clone is expanded.

clone size: .
D gene: .
J gene: TRBJ1-6
V gene: TRBV10-1
CDR3 protein: CASTRDSPLHF
CDR3 DNA: TGCGCCAGCACGAGAGATTCACCCCTCCACTTT

clone size: once
D gene: .
J gene: TRBJ2-4
V gene: TRBV6-2/TRBV6-3
CDR3 protein: CASSYSDNLLAKNIQYF
CDR3 DNA: TGTGCCAGCAGTTACTCAGATAATCTTCTAGCCAAAAACATTCAGTACTTC

clone size: .
D gene: TRBD1
J gene: TRBJ1-2
V gene: TRBV5-1
CDR3 protein: CASSSTGTGAYTF
CDR3 DNA: TGCGCCAGCAGCTCAACCGGGACAGGCGCCTACACCTTC

clone size: .
D gene: .
J gene: TRBJ2-1
V gene: TRBV10-3
CDR3 protein: CAISEINNEQFF
CDR3 DNA: TGTGCCATCAGTGAAATTAACAATGAGCAGTTCTTC

clone size: .
D gene: .
J gene: TRBJ2-2
V gene: TRBV18
CDR3 protein: CASSPPSFGTNTGELFF
CDR3 DNA: TGTGCCAGCTCACCGCCGTCGTTTGGTACGAACACCGGGGAGCTGTTTTTT

clone size: .
D gene: .
J gene: TRBJ2-7
V gene: TRBV7-9
CDR3 protein: CASSPRGTYEQYF
CDR3 DNA: TGTGCCAGCAGTCCCCGTGGAACCTACGAGCAGTACTTC

clone size: few
D gene: .
J gene: TRBJ2-2
V gene: TRBV5-6
CDR3 protein: CASSLGAGTGELFF
CDR3 DNA: TGTGCCAGCAGCTTGGGCGCGGGCACCGGGGAGCTGTTTTTT

clone size: .
D gene: .
J gene: TRBJ1-1
V gene: TRBV18
CDR3 protein: CASSPDKRTEAFF
CDR3 DNA: TGTGCCAGCTCACCGGACAAGCGGACTGAAGCTTTCTTT

clone size: .
D gene: .
J gene: TRBJ2-1
V gene: TRBV12-3/TRBV12-4
CDR3 protein: CASSLEDEQFF
CDR3 DNA: TGTGCCAGCAGTTTAGAAGATGAGCAGTTCTTC

clone size: .
D gene: .
J gene: TRBJ2-1
V gene: TRBV9
CDR3 protein: CASSGIWVDEQFF
CDR3 DNA: TGTGCCAGCAGCGGGATTTGGGTGGATGAGCAGTTCTTC

clone size: .
D gene: .
J gene: TRBJ2-2
V gene: TRBV6-1
CDR3 protein: CASSEGVYAGELFF
CDR3 DNA: TGTGCCAGCAGTGAAGGTGTATATGCCGGGGAGCTGTTTTTT

clone size: few
D gene: .
J gene: TRBJ1-1
V gene: TRBV7-9
CDR3 protein: CASSPSAGYDTEAFF
CDR3 DNA: TGTGCCAGCAGCCCAAGTGCTGGGTATGACACTGAAGCTTTCTTT

clone size: .
D gene: TRBD1
J gene: TRBJ1-4
V gene: TRBV2
CDR3 protein: CASNLGQVSNEKLFF
CDR3 DNA: TGTGCCAGCAACCTCGGACAGGTATCTAATGAAAAACTGTTTTTT

clone size: .
D gene: TRBD1
J gene: TRBJ2-7
V gene: TRBV19
CDR3 protein: CASSIVDREYEQYF
CDR3 DNA: TGTGCCAGTAGTATAGTGGACAGGGAATACGAGCAGTACTTC

clone size: .
D gene: .
J gene: TRBJ1-2
V gene: TRBV6-1
CDR3 protein: CASSERMFYGYTF
CDR3 DNA: TGTGCCAGCAGTGAGAGGATGTTCTATGGCTACACCTTC

clone size: .
D gene: TRBD1
J gene: TRBJ1-5
V gene: TRBV4-1
CDR3 protein: CASSLGTGEPPQHF
CDR3 DNA: TGCGCCAGCAGCCTAGGGACAGGGGAACCGCCCCAGCATTTT

clone size: .
D gene: .
J gene: TRBJ1-4
V gene: TRBV30
CDR3 protein: CAWIGRANEKLFF
CDR3 DNA: TGTGCCTGGATAGGTCGGGCTAATGAAAAACTGTTTTTT

clone size: once
D gene: TRBD2
J gene: TRBJ2-2
V gene: TRBV11-3
CDR3 protein: CASSLDQAGAGELFF
CDR3 DNA: TGTGCCAGCAGCTTAGATCAGGCGGGAGCAGGGGAGCTGTTTTTT

clone size: .
D gene: TRBD2
J gene: TRBJ2-2
V gene: TRBV3-1/TRBV3-2
CDR3 protein: CASSQRVAGDWTGELFF
CDR3 DNA: TGTGCCAGCAGCCAACGAGTAGCGGGAGATTGGACCGGGGAGCTGTTTTTT

clone size: .
D gene: .
J gene: TRBJ1-4
V gene: TRBV27
CDR3 protein: CASSFRQSPSGENEKLFF
CDR3 DNA: TGTGCCAGCAGTTTTCGACAGAGCCCCTCAGGGGAAAATGAAAAACTGTTTTTT

clone size: once
D gene: .
J gene: TRBJ1-2
V gene: TRBV5-1
CDR3 protein: CASKRLSGASDNYGYTF
CDR3 DNA: TGCGCCAGCAAGAGGCTCTCAGGGGCCTCCGATAACTATGGCTACACCTTC

clone size: .
D gene: .
J gene: TRBJ1-2
V gene: TRBV10-1
CDR3 protein: CASSPGQYGYTF
CDR3 DNA: TGCGCCAGCAGTCCCGGACAGTATGGCTACACCTTC

clone size: .
D gene: TRBD2
J gene: TRBJ2-1
V gene: TRBV7-3
CDR3 protein: CASSAGLAGGAYNEQFF
CDR3 DNA: TGTGCCAGCAGCGCGGGACTAGCGGGAGGAGCCTACAATGAGCAGTTCTTC

clone size: .
D gene: .
J gene: TRBJ2-3
V gene: TRBV24-1
CDR3 protein: CATSDFGGSTDTQYF
CDR3 DNA: TGTGCCACCAGTGATTTTGGCGGATCCACAGATACGCAGTATTTT

clone size: .
D gene: .
J gene: TRBJ1-3
V gene: TRBV19
CDR3 protein: CASSISPAAGGNTIYF
CDR3 DNA: TGTGCCAGTAGTATCTCTCCGGCAGCGGGGGGAAACACCATATATTTT

clone size: .
D gene: .
J gene: TRBJ2-7
V gene: TRBV6-5
CDR3 protein: CASSTGGYEQYF
CDR3 DNA: TGTGCCAGCAGTACCGGGGGCTACGAGCAGTACTTC

clone size: .
D gene: .
J gene: TRBJ2-2
V gene: TRBV28
CDR3 protein: CASGIRGPGELFF
CDR3 DNA: TGTGCCAGCGGGATCAGGGGTCCCGGGGAGCTGTTTTTT

clone size: .
D gene: .
J gene: TRBJ2-4
V gene: TRBV10-2
CDR3 protein: CASKGVGVSKNIQYF
CDR3 DNA: TGCGCCAGCAAAGGAGTCGGCGTCTCCAAAAACATTCAGTACTTC

clone size: .
D gene: TRBD2
J gene: TRBJ2-1
V gene: TRBV6-6
CDR3 protein: CASKLAGVNLDNEQFF
CDR3 DNA: TGTGCCAGCAAACTAGCGGGAGTAAATCTTGACAATGAGCAGTTCTTC

clone size: .
D gene: .
J gene: TRBJ1-1
V gene: TRBV7-2
CDR3 protein: CASSFTGMGYTEAFF
CDR3 DNA: TGTGCCAGCAGCTTCACCGGCATGGGGTACACTGAAGCTTTCTTT

clone size: few
D gene: .
J gene: TRBJ2-5
V gene: TRBV9
CDR3 protein: CASNRQAGETQYF
CDR3 DNA: TGTGCCAGCAATCGACAGGCGGGGGAGACCCAGTACTTC

clone size: .
D gene: TRBD1
J gene: TRBJ1-5
V gene: TRBV6-2/TRBV6-3
CDR3 protein: CASSTGTGGPSNQPQHF
CDR3 DNA: TGTGCCAGCAGCACTGGGACAGGGGGCCCGAGCAATCAGCCCCAGCATTTT

clone size: .
D gene: .
J gene: TRBJ2-6
V gene: TRBV5-5
CDR3 protein: CASSLQGFETGANVLTF
CDR3 DNA: TGTGCCAGCAGCTTGCAGGGGTTTGAAACTGGGGCCAACGTCCTGACTTTC

clone size: .
D gene: .
J gene: TRBJ1-6
V gene: TRBV27
CDR3 protein: CASRENSPSPLHF
CDR3 DNA: TGTGCCAGCAGGGAAAATAGTCCCTCACCCCTCCACTTT